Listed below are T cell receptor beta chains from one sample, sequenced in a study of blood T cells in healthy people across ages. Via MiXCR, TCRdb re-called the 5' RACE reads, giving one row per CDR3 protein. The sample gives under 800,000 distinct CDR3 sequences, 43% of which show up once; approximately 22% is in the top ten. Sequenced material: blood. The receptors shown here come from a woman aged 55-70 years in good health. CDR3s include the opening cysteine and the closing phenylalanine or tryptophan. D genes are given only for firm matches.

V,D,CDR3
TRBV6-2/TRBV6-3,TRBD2,CASREPRTSSYNEQFF
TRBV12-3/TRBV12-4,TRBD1,CASSPHTGVYTIYF
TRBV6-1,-,CASSETSSGANVLTF
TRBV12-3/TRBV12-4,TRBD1,CASSLPTGNEQFF
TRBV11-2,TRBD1,CASSASGTGYNEQFF
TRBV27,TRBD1,CASSSRTSGGAGYGYTF
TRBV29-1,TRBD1,CSGRTGTYEQYF
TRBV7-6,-,CASSLAAQGIAYGYTF
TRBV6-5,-,CASSTLSGATNEKLFF
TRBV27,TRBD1,CASSLGTGGGNQPQHF
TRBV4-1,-,CVSSQLDGHNEQFF
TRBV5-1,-,CASSSTFRLGSGTDTQYF
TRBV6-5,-,CASREQGVREDEQYF
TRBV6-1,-,CASSERTDSEQFF
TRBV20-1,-,CSARLTGTRADTQYF
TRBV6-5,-,CASSYGPPGQRVEKLFF
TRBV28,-,CASRRTEAFF
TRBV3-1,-,CASSQGLGGPDEQFF
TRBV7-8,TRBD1,CASSGGGAGGYTF
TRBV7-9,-,CAMGEASSRTDTQYF
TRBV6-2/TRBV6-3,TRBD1,CASSDRTGLNTEAFF
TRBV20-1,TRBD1,CSPNRQGDEKLFF
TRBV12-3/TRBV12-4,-,CASSLTAPRETQYF
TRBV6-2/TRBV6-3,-,CASSSIRETGELFF
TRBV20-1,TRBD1,CSARRQGAGYTF
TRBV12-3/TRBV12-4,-,CASGHADSQAKNIQYF
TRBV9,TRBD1,CASSVGPGQPMREQYF
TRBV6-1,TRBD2,CASNQAGHNEQFF
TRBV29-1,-,CSASGQSKEVTQYF
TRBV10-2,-,CASSYGIKTDTQYF
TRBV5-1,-,CASSRMLQGHEQYF
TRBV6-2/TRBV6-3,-,CASSYDFGTQYF
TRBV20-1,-,CSASQPGTDTQYF
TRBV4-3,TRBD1,CASSQEGTGTREQFF
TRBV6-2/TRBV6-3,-,CASSYLRGQETQYF
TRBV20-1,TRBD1,CSASRTGYNSPLHF
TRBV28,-,CAEGPSGGSRVTQYF
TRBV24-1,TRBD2,CATRDLVVGRDYNEQFF
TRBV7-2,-,CASSPTGESSTDTQYF
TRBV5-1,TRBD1,CASRRQGEGTEAFF
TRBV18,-,CASSPPTTGGVDTQYF
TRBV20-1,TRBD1,CSALSGTAKYEQYF
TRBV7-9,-,CASSLGLVRNEQFF
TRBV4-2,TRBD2,CASSQVVGTSGNNEQFF
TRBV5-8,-,CASSLFSQYF
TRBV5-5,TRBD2,CASSYSGTSVNEQYF
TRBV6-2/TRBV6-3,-,CASVKDGLRGRTDTQYF
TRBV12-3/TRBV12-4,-,CASSLDGPSDSPLHF
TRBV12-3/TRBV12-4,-,CASTGMKTDTQYF
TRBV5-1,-,CASSLGQYEQFF
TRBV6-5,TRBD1,CASARPGQGSRGEQYF
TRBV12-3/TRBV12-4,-,CASSFGSRQYF
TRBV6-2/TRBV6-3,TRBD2,CASSYALAGGQETQYF
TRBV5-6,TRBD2,CASSLWASGRKDTQYF
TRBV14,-,CASTWGGSYEQYF
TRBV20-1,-,CSATRSYKEQFF